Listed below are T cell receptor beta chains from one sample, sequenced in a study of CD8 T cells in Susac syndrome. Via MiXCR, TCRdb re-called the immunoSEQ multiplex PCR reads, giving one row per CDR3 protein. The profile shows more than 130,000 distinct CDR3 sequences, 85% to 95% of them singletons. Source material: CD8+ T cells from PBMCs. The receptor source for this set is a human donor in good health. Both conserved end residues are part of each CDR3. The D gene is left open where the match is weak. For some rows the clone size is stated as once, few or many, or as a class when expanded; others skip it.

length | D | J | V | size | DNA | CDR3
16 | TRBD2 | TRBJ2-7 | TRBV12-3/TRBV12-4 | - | TGTGCCAGCAGTTTGGGTCTCAGCGGGGAGCGCGACGAGCAGTACTTC | CASSLGLSGERDEQYF
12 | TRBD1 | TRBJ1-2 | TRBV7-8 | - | TGTGCCAGCAGGGGACAGGGCTGGGGCTACACCTTC | CASRGQGWGYTF
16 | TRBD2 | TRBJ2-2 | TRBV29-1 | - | TGCAGCGTTGCGGGACTAGCGGGGCTCAACACCGGGGAGCTGTTTTTT | CSVAGLAGLNTGELFF
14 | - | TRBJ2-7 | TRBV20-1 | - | TGCAGTGCTAGAGATCGGGAGGGGGCTTACGAGCAGTACTTC | CSARDREGAYEQYF
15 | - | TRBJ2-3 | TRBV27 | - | TGTGCCAGCAGTCCACTAGCCTCAGATCCGGATACGCAGTATTTT | CASSPLASDPDTQYF
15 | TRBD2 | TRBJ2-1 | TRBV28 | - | TGTGCCAGCAGTTTAGGGACTAGCGGGATCGGTGAGCAGTTCTTC | CASSLGTSGIGEQFF
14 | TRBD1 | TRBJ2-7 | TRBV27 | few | TGTGCCAGCAGTTTGACAGGGGACAGAAACGAGCAGTACTTC | CASSLTGDRNEQYF
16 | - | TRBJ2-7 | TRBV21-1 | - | TGTGCCAGCAGTAACGCCGGGACTAGCGGGAGCTACGAGCAGTACTTC | CASSNAGTSGSYEQYF
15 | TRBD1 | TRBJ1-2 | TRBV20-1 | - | TGCAGTGCTAGAGATCGGGGGACAGGGTTCTATGGCTACACCTTC | CSARDRGTGFYGYTF
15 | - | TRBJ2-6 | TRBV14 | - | TGTGCCAGCAGCCAAGAAAGGGTCGGGGCCAACGTCCTGACTTTC | CASSQERVGANVLTF
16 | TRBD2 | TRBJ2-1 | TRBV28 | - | TGTGCCAGCAGCCCTCGGACTAGCGGGAGATTGGATGAGCAGTTCTTC | CASSPRTSGRLDEQFF
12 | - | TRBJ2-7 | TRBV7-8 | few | TGTGCCAGCAGCTTAACTGTCTACGAGCAGTACTTC | CASSLTVYEQYF
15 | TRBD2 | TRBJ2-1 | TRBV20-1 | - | TGCAGTGCTAGAAGCGGGGGCGGGAGGGGAAATGAGCAGTTCTTC | CSARSGGGRGNEQFF